This TCR beta chain was profiled in a study of blood T cell repertoires in COVID-19. Study-wide context: Sample material is recorded as cDNA or gDNA derived from T cells, B-cell-depleted T cells, or PBMCs.

Which cohort a participant joined came from the clinical history participants gave. Symptom resolution, clearance, or two negative PCRs marked the recovered donors of Cohort 3. Authors' processing steps: It was from reference gene primer amplification that nucleated cell counts were estimated. The table came from immunoSEQ multiplex PCR; TCRdb's copy has only in-frame clones and leaves some out. V, J and clone size reflect that table, while D and trimming were determined from the DNA. In the table there are about 210,000 clones, roughly four fifths of which are singletons. The germline V gene encodes CDR1 LGHDT and CDR2 YNNKEL (reference sequence). The V segment lost 4 bases and the J segment 6 bases; nucleotides outside the gene matches: 15. There are 17 residues in the CDR3.

Source material: PBMCs or T cells enriched from blood (not recorded which). This TCR was recovered from a man in his forties who had recovered from COVID-19. This chain joins TRBV3-1 (or the pseudogene TRBV3-2) and TRBJ2-1; 7 bases fit TRBD2. CDR3 protein: CASSPGRAHPSRNEQFF. The CDR3 coding sequence is TGTGCCAGCAGCCCAGGGAGGGCACATCCGAGTCGCAATGAGCAGTTCTTC.